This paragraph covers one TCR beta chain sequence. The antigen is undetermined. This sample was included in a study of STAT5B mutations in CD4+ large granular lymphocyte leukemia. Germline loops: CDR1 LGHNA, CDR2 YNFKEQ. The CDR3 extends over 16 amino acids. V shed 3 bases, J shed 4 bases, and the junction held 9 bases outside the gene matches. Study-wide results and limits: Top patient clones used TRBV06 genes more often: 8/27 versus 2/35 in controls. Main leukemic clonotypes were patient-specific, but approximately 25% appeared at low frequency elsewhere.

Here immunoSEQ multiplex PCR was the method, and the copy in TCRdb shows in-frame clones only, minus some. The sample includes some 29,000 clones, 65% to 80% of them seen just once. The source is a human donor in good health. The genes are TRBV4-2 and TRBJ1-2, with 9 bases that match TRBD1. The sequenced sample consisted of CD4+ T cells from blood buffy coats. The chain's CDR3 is CASSQAGTGFGYGYTF. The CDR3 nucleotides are TGTGCCAGCAGCCAGGCTGGGACAGGGTTTGGCTATGGCTACACCTTC.